The clone carrying this T cell receptor beta chain was seen a few times. The antigen remains unidentified. The sample originates from a study of T-cell memory formation after mild COVID-19. Study in general: TCR clusters mostly belonged to single donors.

The study, taken as a whole, reports: The study found contracting CD4+ clones mainly in CM and EM and contracting CD8+ clones in EMRA. CD4/CD8 balance characterized clones contracting day 15 to 85, and CD4+ skew characterized later expanders.

One entry per CDR3 protein results from TCRdb running MiXCR on the 5' RACE reads. In the table there are about 390,000 distinct CDR3 sequences, roughly 15% of which are singletons. The CDR3 loop spans 12 amino acids. CDR1 is SGHTA, CDR2 FQGNSA, per germline. The V end was cut by 2 bases, the J end by 9 bases, with 8 bases between. This clonotype was sampled from a man younger than 30 who had mild COVID-19 (a few samples of this study predate the infection). Cell type and time point are not known. Sequencing was done on a sample of PBMCs or a T cell subset sorted from them (not recorded which). This sequence joins TRBV7-2 and TRBJ2-1; D is unresolved. Written as DNA, the CDR3 is TGTGCCAGCAGCTTACAACTCGGTGAGCAGTTCTTC. Translated, it gives CASSLQLGEQFF.